One sample yielded the 23 T cell receptor beta chains listed below, sequenced in a study of radiotherapy plus CTLA-4 blockade in lung cancer. Data came from immunoSEQ multiplex PCR; TCRdb stores just in-frame clones and leaves some out. Of 60,000 to 75,000 clones listed, roughly three quarters are singletons. The source was peripheral blood, collected from a patient treated with radiotherapy plus ipilimumab. Receptors originate from a human donor with non-small cell lung cancer whose response to radiotherapy plus ipilimumab could not be evaluated. Some clones in this sample may be carry-over from other donors' samples.

The chain couples TRBV19 to TRBJ2-5; D perhaps matches TRBD2 (6 bases). Germline loops: CDR1 LNHDA, CDR2 SQIVND (reference sequence). This CDR3 region has 15 residues. The V end was cut by 1 base, the J end by 5 bases, with 14 bases between. CDR3 protein: CASSIGGAGSETQYF. The CDR3 nucleotides read TGTGCCAGTAGTATAGGGGGCGCGGGGTCGGAGACCCAGTACTTC.

The chain has TRBV6-5 and TRBJ2-5; perhaps TRBD1 as D (6 bases). The better agreement between TRBJ2-7 and the DNA end casts doubt on the J call. Germline assignment: CDR1 MNHEY and CDR2 SVGAGI. The CDR3 covers 14 residues. CDR3 residues: CASSEGDTSYEQYF. DNA for the CDR3: TGTGCCAGCAGTGAGGGGGACACCTCCTACGAGCAGTACTTC.

This chain uses TRBV9 with TRBJ1-1, with 9 positions matching TRBD1. CDR1 and CDR2 (germline): SGDLS, YYNGEE. The CDR3 has 15 residues. The ends lost 3 bases at V and 8 bases at J; junction bases unmatched: 11. CDR3 sequence: CASSALGQGGSEAFF. Here the CDR3 DNA reads TGTGCCAGCAGCGCGTTGGGACAGGGAGGATCGGAAGCTTTCTTT. The full variable domain, in which reference TRBV9 and TRBJ1-1 provide the parts outside the CDR3, is DSGVTQTPKHLITATGQRVTLRCSPRSGDLSVYWYQQSLDQGLQFLIQYYNGEERAKGNILERFSAQQFPDLHSELNLSSLELGDSALYFCASSALGQGGSEAFFGQGTRLTVV.

The CDR3 DNA is TGTGCCAGCAGTTACGTCCGGGGTGGAAATCAGCCCCAGCATTTT. It translates to CASSYVRGGNQPQHF. The chain is built from TRBV6-5 and TRBJ1-5; D remains ambiguous. Trimming cost V 2 bases and J 4 bases, with 12 bases left between them. The CDR3 loop spans 15 amino acids. Germline V gene sequence: CDR1 MNHEY, CDR2 SVGAGI.

V is TRBV5-6 and J is TRBJ1-1; D is undetermined. The CDR3 is made up of 14 amino acids. Germline V gene lookup returns CDR1 SGHDT and CDR2 YYEEEE. The germline V and J ends were trimmed by 0 bases and 4 bases, with 10 bases remaining between them. The CDR3 here is CASSLGEWATEAFF. The CDR3 DNA follows: TGTGCCAGCAGCTTGGGGGAGTGGGCCACTGAAGCTTTCTTT.

CDR3 nucleotides: TGTGCCAGCGAACAGGGGGTGGGAGAGACCCAGTACTTC. Residues: CASEQGVGETQYF. The chain is built from TRBV7-9 and TRBJ2-5; 8 bases fit TRBD1. Trimming cost V 8 bases and J 4 bases; bases outside gene matches: 6. The CDR3 is made up of 13 amino acids. Germline CDR1 reads SEHNR; CDR2 reads FQNEAQ (reference sequence).

The chain employs TRBV6-5 and TRBJ2-3; TRBD2 matches at 7 bases. CDR3 size: 16 residues. V trimming: 1 base; J trimming: 6 bases; junction bases outside the gene matches: 10. Germline CDR1 MNHEY, CDR2 SVGAGI. The CDR3 bases are TGTGCCAGCAGTTACTTTGGGGGGGACCCCGCGGATACGCAGTATTTT. Its translation: CASSYFGGDPADTQYF.

This clone was recorded a few times. This chain joins TRBV12-5 and TRBJ1-5; D is undetermined. Germline loops: CDR1 LGHNT, CDR2 FRNRAP. Trimming shortened V by 5 bases and J by 1 base, and 18 bases separated the two germline ends. This CDR3 has 17 amino acids. CDR3: CASGPEGTLGSNQPQHF. The DNA for the CDR3 is TGTGCTAGTGGTCCGGAGGGTACCTTGGGAAGCAATCAGCCCCAGCATTTT.

This sequence joins TRBV15 and TRBJ2-2, with D perhaps matching TRBD1 (6 bases). The CDR3 runs 13 residues. Germline values: CDR1 LNHNV, CDR2 YYDKDF (reference sequence). V lost 4 bases and J lost 7, with 10 bases in between. The CDR3 region is CATSTQGIGELFF. The CDR3, as DNA: TGTGCCACCAGCACACAGGGTATCGGGGAGCTGTTTTTT.

The chain employs TRBV27 and TRBJ1-5; a possible D gene is TRBD1 (5 bases). This CDR3 has 17 residues. Germline CDR1 is MNHEY and CDR2 is SMNVEV (reference sequence). Trimming took off 4 bases at V and 0 bases at J, with 16 bases between the two ends. CDR3 in amino acids: CASSSNSDRYSNQPQHF. The CDR3 region has the DNA TGTGCCAGCAGTTCCAATTCAGACAGATATAGCAATCAGCCCCAGCATTTT.

This clone was seen a single time. The genes are TRBV6-5 and TRBJ1-1, with D tentatively TRBD1 (5 bases). The CDR3 spans 14 residues. Looked up from germline, CDR1 is MNHEY and CDR2 is SVGAGI. Between the trimmed V and J ends, which lost 6 bases and 3 bases, there was a span of 14 bases. DNA for the CDR3: TGTGCCAGCAGGGTGGCAGGGCCACACACTGAAGCTTTCTTT. It codes for CASRVAGPHTEAFF.

V and J are TRBV7-2 and TRBJ2-3; D might be TRBD2 (6 bases). Trimming removed 1 base from V and 0 bases from J, with 8 bases in between. The CDR3 is 15 amino acids. CDR1 is SGHTA and CDR2 is FQGNSA in the germline V gene. Written as DNA, the CDR3 is TGTGCCAGCAGCTTAGTTGCGGGGAGCACAGATACGCAGTATTTT. Amino acids: CASSLVAGSTDTQYF.

CDR3 coding DNA: TGTGCCAGCTCCGAAGCTTCTGAGGAAAAACTGTTTTTT. As protein: CASSEASEEKLFF. The V call is TRBV18, the J call TRBJ1-4; unclear D gene. The CDR3 has 13 amino acids. Germline V gene data show CDR1 as KGHSH and CDR2 as LQKENI. The V end lost 6 bases, the J end lost 8 bases, and 13 bases lay between the germline ends.

The V call is TRBV11-2, the J call TRBJ2-5; TRBD2 matches at 10 bases. There are 16 residues in the CDR3. With 3 bases clipped from V and 5 bases from J, the junction kept 9 bases outside the gene matches. Germline V gene lookup returns CDR1 SGHAT and CDR2 FQNNGV. Here the CDR3 reads CASSFPERGGGETQYF. For the CDR3, the DNA is TGTGCCAGCAGCTTTCCAGAGCGGGGGGGCGGGGAGACCCAGTACTTC.

V is TRBV9 and J is TRBJ1-1; no reliable D call. Germline lookup yields CDR1 SGDLS and CDR2 YYNGEE. The V gene lost 5 bases and the J gene lost 1 base, with 21 bases spanning the gap. CDR3 length equals 17 residues. The CDR3 nucleotides read TGTGCCAGCAGTGCCTTCGGAGAGGCAAGCAGGAACACTGAAGCTTTCTTT. Translating gives CASSAFGEASRNTEAFF.

The chain uses TRBV5-1 and TRBJ2-2; 13 nucleotides align to TRBD2. This CDR3 has 15 residues. CDR1 is SGHRS, CDR2 YFSETQ, per germline. With V trimmed by 5 bases and J by 6 bases, 4 bases remained unmatched. CDR3 bases: TGCGCCAGCAGGCCACTAGCGGGGGGGCCCGGGGAGCTGTTTTTT. Its translation: CASRPLAGGPGELFF.

This clone has more than one count but fewer than ten. The chain employs TRBV5-1 and TRBJ1-4, with D perhaps matching TRBD1 (6 bases). The CDR3 runs 14 residues. In germline, CDR1 is SGHRS, CDR2 YFSETQ. Trimming stripped 2 bases from V and 4 bases from J, with 9 bases between. CDR3 sequence reads: CASSFGGLNEKLFF. The CDR3 region has the DNA TGCGCCAGCAGCTTTGGGGGCCTTAATGAAAAACTGTTTTTT.

The chain links TRBV11-2 to TRBJ2-6, with TRBD1 as a possible D gene (5 bases). The CDR3 spans 18 residues. CDR1 is SGHAT and CDR2 is FQNNGV in the germline V gene. The V end lost 3 bases, the J end lost 0 bases, and 15 bases lay between the germline ends. DNA for the CDR3: TGTGCCAGCAGCTTCTCGGGCAGGGATCGCTCTGGGGCCAACGTCCTGACTTTC. This translates into CASSFSGRDRSGANVLTF.

V and J are TRBV19 and TRBJ1-5; TRBD1 aligns across 7 bases. The CDR3 contains 15 residues. The germline CDR1 and CDR2 sequences are LNHDA and SQIVND (reference sequence). V shed 4 bases, J shed 3 bases, and the junction held 6 bases outside the gene matches. Written as DNA, the CDR3 is TGTGCCAGTAGTACCCCGGGACAGTCCAATCAGCCCCAGCATTTT. This encodes CASSTPGQSNQPQHF.

The J gene is TRBJ1-4, the V gene TRBV28; D is uncertain. The germline gives CDR1 MDHEN, CDR2 SYDVKM. The CDR3 has 14 amino acids. The ends were cut back, 2 bases at V and 5 bases at J, with 9 bases in the middle. CDR3 loop: CASSLVGRNEKLFF. The CDR3, as DNA: TGTGCCAGCAGTTTAGTGGGCAGAAATGAAAAACTGTTTTTT.

Only a few counts were recorded for this clone. The V and J genes are TRBV27 and TRBJ1-3; 7 bases map to TRBD1. The CDR3 is made up of 14 amino acids. Germline V lookup: CDR1 MNHEY, CDR2 SMNVEV (reference sequence). V lost 6 bases to trimming and J lost 4 bases; unmatched junction nucleotides: 6. The CDR3, as DNA: TGTGCCAGCAGCCCTTACAGGGGAGGAAACACCATATATTTT. Translation gives CASSPYRGGNTIYF.

V gene TRBV6-1 combines with J gene TRBJ1-2; 9 bases align to TRBD1. In germline, CDR1 is MNHNS, CDR2 SASEGT. Trimming at V came to 6 bases and at J to 6 bases, leaving 8 bases not matched to a gene. The length of the CDR3 is 14 residues. CDR3 coding DNA: TGTGCCAGCAGGGGTCTCGGGACAGGGAATGGCTACACCTTC. This codes for CASRGLGTGNGYTF.

This chain connects TRBV29-1 to TRBJ2-7; D ambiguous. The CDR3 runs to 13 residues. Germline values: CDR1 SQVTM, CDR2 ANQGSEA. Trimming removed 4 bases from V and 0 bases from J, with 10 bases in between. CDR3 DNA sequence: TGCAGCGTTGGGTTGGGCAGCTCCTACGAGCAGTACTTC. This translates into CSVGLGSSYEQYF.